Below are 8 T cell receptor beta chains sequenced from a single sample in a study of OX40 agonist ivuxolimab in advanced cancers. Library preparation employed the immunoSEQ multiplex PCR assay. TCRdb took this table from immuneACCESS and kept in-frame rearrangements with V and J called. Such tables lack part of the clones; where checked against another copy, unresolved V genes explain under half of the gap, and the rest is unexplained. The sample includes fewer than 70,000 clones, with approximately 82% observed a single time. 1.6% of the sample goes to the ten largest clones. Sequenced here: CD4+ or CD8+ T cells sorted from blood, sampled in a trial of the OX40 agonist ivuxolimab. The source of these receptors is an adult with an advanced solid tumor such as melanoma, head and neck, liver or kidney cancer.

The count of this clone is one. Here the CDR3 reads CASSLARGGEQYF. The CDR3 DNA follows: TGTGCCAGCAGCTTAGCGCGGGGGGGCGAGCAGTACTTC. The chain carries TRBV7-2 and TRBJ2-7, with 9 nucleotides matching TRBD2. The CDR3 is 13 amino acids. Germline lookup yields CDR1 SGHTA and CDR2 FQGNSA. J gave up 6 bases and V 0 bases, and 0 bases lay outside the gene matches.

The chain uses TRBV7-2 and TRBJ1-4; unclear D gene. The V end lost 3 bases, the J end lost 0 bases, and 5 bases lay between the germline ends. CDR3 length equals 14 residues. Germline loops: CDR1 SGHTA, CDR2 FQGNSA. For the CDR3, the DNA is TGTGCCAGCAGCTTTAGTACAACTAATGAAAAACTGTTTTTT. Translated, it gives CASSFSTTNEKLFF.

The chain links TRBV29-1 to TRBJ2-1; 11 bases map to TRBD2. Germline V gene sequence: CDR1 SQVTM, CDR2 ANQGSEA. V gave up 4 bases and J gave up 5 bases; unmatched junction bases: 4. The CDR3 extends over 14 amino acids. This CDR3 reads CSVGISGRDNEQFF. The DNA for the CDR3 is TGCAGCGTTGGAATTAGCGGGAGGGACAATGAGCAGTTCTTC.

The chain links TRBV25-1 to TRBJ1-2; D is unresolved. Germline assignment: CDR1 MGHDK and CDR2 SYGVNS. V lost 2 bases and J 2 bases, leaving 6 bases between the germline ends. The CDR3 sequence is 13 residues long. The CDR3 DNA is TGTGCCAGCAGTGAACCGGGAAACTATGGCTACACCTTC. This gives the protein CASSEPGNYGYTF.

The V call is TRBV7-2, the J call TRBJ2-7, with 12 bases matching TRBD1. This CDR3 has 14 amino acids. The V and J ends lost 6 bases and 2 bases, in that order; junction bases with no gene match: 2. CDR1 is SGHTA, CDR2 FQGNSA, per germline. The CDR3 protein is CASRRDRGPYEQYF. The CDR3, as DNA: TGTGCCAGCAGACGGGACAGGGGGCCCTACGAGCAGTACTTC.

The CDR3 protein is CASRLMRGQTYNEQFF. The CDR3 nucleotides are TGTGCCAGCAGACTAATGAGAGGACAGACCTACAATGAGCAGTTCTTC. V gene TRBV28 combines with J gene TRBJ2-1, with TRBD1 as a possible D gene (6 bases). The V end lost 6 bases, the J end lost 2 bases, and 17 bases lay between the germline ends. The CDR3 consists of 16 residues. Germline values: CDR1 MDHEN, CDR2 SYDVKM.

This chain links TRBV2 with TRBJ1-1; the match to TRBD1 covers 11 bases. With V trimmed by 6 bases and J by 0 bases, 3 bases remained unmatched. CDR1 and CDR2 (germline): SNHLY, FYNNEI. This CDR3 comprises 15 residues. CDR3 bases: TGTGCCAGCAGACGGGACAGGGGGTTGAACACTGAAGCTTTCTTT. Its translation is CASRRDRGLNTEAFF.

This sequence joins TRBV7-2 and TRBJ2-2; the match to TRBD1 covers 7 bases. V was clipped by 2 bases and J by 2 bases; unmatched bases: 5. Germline values: CDR1 SGHTA, CDR2 FQGNSA. This CDR3 has 16 amino acids. In DNA, the CDR3 is TGTGCCAGCAGCTTATACAGGGGCCTAAACACCGGGGAGCTGTTTTTT. Its translation is CASSLYRGLNTGELFF.